Sequencing of this T cell receptor beta chain was carried out in a study of technical replicates of blood from a handful of donors. The V and J ends lost 2 bases and 6 bases, in that order; junction bases with no gene match: 2. This CDR3 has 15 residues. CDR1 is SEHNR, CDR2 FQNEAQ, per germline (reference sequence). Profiling relied on immunoSEQ multiplex PCR, and the TCRdb table lists in-frame clones only, not all of them. The table includes about 50,000 clones, 80% to 95% detected once. J is TRBJ1-6 and V is TRBV7-9, with TRBD1 matching over 9 bases. Sequenced sample: PBMCs. This clonotype was sampled from a human donor in good health. Some clones in this sample may be carry-over from other donors' samples. CDR3 nucleotides: TGTGCCAGCAGCTTACGGGACAGGGCTAATTCACCCCTCCACTTT. This encodes CASSLRDRANSPLHF.